This record covers a single TCR beta chain. The V end lost 1 base, the J end lost 3 bases, and 10 bases lay between the germline ends. The germline gives CDR1 SGHTA, CDR2 FQGNSA. The CDR3 has 14 residues. The data derive from a study of blood T cells in healthy people across ages. With a J-beta primer mix and a sample-barcoded 5' primer, a second PCR ran roughly 6 to 11 cycles. Each cDNA molecule, via a template-switch adaptor with 12 random nucleotides, was tagged. TCRdb called the 5' RACE reads again in MiXCR, with one record for every CDR3 protein. The sample has 1.6 million or so distinct CDR3 sequences; about 31% are singletons.

The sequence was obtained from a woman in her 30s in good health. Sample: blood. The V gene is TRBV7-2, the J gene TRBJ2-7; D remains ambiguous. CDR3 nucleotides: TGTGCCAGCAGCTTAGGGAAGGGAAGCTACGAGCAGTACTTC. Residues: CASSLGKGSYEQYF.